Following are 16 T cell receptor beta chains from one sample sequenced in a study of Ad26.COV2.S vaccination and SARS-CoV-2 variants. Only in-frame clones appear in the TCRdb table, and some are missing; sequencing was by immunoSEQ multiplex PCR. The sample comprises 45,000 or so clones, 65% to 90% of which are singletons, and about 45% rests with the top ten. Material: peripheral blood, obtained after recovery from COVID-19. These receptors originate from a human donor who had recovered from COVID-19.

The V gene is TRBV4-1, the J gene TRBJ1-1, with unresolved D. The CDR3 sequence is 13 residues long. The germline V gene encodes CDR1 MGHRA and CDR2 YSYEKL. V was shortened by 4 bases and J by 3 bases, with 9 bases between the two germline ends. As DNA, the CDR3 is TGCGCCAGCAGCCTCGGGTGGGACACTGAAGCTTTCTTT. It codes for CASSLGWDTEAFF.

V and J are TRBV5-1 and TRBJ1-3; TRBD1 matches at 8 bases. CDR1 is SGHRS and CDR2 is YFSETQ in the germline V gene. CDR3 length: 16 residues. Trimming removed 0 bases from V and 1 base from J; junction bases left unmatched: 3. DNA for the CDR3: TGCGCCAGCAGCTTGGCGCAGGGGGCATCTGGAAACACCATATATTTT. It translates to CASSLAQGASGNTIYF.

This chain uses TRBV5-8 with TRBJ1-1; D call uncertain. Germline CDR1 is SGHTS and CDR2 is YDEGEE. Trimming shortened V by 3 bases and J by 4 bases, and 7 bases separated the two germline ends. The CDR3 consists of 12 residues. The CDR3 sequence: CASSSQFTEAFF. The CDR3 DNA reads TGTGCCAGCAGCTCCCAGTTCACTGAAGCTTTCTTT. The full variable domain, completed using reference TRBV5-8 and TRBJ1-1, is EAGVTQSPTHLIKTRGQQATLRCSPISGHTSVYWYQQALGLGLQFLLWYDEGEERNRGNFPPRFSGRQFPNYSSELNVNALELEDSALYLCASSSQFTEAFFGQGTRLTVV.

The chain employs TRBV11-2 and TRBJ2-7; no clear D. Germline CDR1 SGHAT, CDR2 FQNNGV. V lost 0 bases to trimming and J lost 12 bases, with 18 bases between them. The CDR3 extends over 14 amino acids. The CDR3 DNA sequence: TGTGCCAGCAGCTTAGATACTCGTAGTGCCTTAGCGTACTTC. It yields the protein CASSLDTRSALAYF.

CDR3 residues: CAWGQRQAFF. CDR3 bases: TGTGCCTGGGGACAGCGGCAAGCTTTCTTT. The chain employs TRBV30 and TRBJ1-1; D perhaps matches TRBD1 (6 bases). The CDR3 runs to 10 residues. Germline values: CDR1 GTSNPN, CDR2 SVGIG (reference sequence). V was pared by 5 bases and J by 9 bases, with 10 bases between.

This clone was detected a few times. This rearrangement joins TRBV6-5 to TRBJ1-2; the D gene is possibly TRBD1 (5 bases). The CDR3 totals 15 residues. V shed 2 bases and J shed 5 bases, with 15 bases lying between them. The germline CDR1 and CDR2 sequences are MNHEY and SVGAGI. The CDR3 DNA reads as TGTGCCAGCAGTTACGGCCAGGGTGCCCTTTATGGCTACACCTTC. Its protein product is CASSYGQGALYGYTF.

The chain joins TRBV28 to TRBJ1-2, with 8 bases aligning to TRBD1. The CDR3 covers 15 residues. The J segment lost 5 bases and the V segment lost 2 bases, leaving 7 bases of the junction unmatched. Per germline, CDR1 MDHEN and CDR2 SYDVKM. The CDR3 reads CASSLVGQGRYGYTF. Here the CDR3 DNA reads TGTGCCAGCAGTTTAGTCGGACAGGGAAGGTATGGCTACACCTTC.

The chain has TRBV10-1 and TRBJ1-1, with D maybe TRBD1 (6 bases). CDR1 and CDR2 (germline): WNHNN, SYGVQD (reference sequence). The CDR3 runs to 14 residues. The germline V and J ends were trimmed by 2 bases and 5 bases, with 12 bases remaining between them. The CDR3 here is CASSEARGGTEAFF. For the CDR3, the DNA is TGCGCCAGCAGTGAGGCACGAGGGGGAACTGAAGCTTTCTTT.

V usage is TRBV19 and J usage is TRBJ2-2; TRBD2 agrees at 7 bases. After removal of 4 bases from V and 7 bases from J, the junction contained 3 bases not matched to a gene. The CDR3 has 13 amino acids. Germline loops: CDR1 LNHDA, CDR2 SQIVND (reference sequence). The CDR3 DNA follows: TGTGCCAGTAGTAGCTTAGCGGGCGGGGAGCTGTTTTTT. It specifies CASSSLAGGELFF.

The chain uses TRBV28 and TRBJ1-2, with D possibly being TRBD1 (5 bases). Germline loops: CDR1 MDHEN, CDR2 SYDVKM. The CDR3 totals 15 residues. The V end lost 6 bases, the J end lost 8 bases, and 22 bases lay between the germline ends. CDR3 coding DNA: TGTGCCAGCAGATATACCGGGACCTCTCCCTTGGGCTACACCTTC. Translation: CASRYTGTSPLGYTF.

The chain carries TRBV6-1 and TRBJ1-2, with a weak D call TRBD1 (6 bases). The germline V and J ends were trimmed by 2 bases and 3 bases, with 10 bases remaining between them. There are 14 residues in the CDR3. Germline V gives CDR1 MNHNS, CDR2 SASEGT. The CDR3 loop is CASSELGGHYGYTF. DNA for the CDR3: TGTGCCAGCAGTGAATTGGGGGGCCACTATGGCTACACCTTC.

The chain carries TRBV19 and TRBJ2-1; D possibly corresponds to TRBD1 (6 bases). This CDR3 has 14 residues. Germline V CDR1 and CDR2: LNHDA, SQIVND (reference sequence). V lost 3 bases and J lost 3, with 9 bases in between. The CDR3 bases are TGTGCCAGTAGTATTACAGGGATCTACAATGAGCAGTTCTTC. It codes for CASSITGIYNEQFF.

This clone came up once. Written as DNA, the CDR3 is TGTGCCTGCTTGGGACACCTGAACACTGAAGCTTTCTTT. Its protein is CACLGHLNTEAFF. The V and J genes are TRBV30 and TRBJ1-1; TRBD1 is a possible D gene (6 bases). The germline V and J ends were trimmed by 6 bases and 0 bases, with 11 bases remaining between them. Germline lookup yields CDR1 GTSNPN and CDR2 SVGIG (reference sequence). The length of the CDR3 is 13 residues.

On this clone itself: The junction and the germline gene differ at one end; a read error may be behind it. The CDR3 sequence: CASSLAAGGGPPLF. The CDR3 nucleotides are TGTGCCAGCAGCCTGGCGGCAGGCGGGGGCCCTCCGCTCTTC. The chain employs TRBV3-1 (or the pseudogene TRBV3-2) and TRBJ2-1, with TRBD2 as a possible D gene (7 bases). This CDR3 has 14 residues. Per germline, CDR1 LGHDT and CDR2 YNNKEL (reference sequence).

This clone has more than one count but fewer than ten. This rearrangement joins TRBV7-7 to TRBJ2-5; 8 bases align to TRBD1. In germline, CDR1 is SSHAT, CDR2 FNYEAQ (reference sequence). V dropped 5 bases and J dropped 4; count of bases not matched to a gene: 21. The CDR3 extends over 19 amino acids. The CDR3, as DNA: TGTGCCAGCAGCCCACATATACAGGGGGATATTATGGCAAGAGAGACCCAGTACTTC. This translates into CASSPHIQGDIMARETQYF.

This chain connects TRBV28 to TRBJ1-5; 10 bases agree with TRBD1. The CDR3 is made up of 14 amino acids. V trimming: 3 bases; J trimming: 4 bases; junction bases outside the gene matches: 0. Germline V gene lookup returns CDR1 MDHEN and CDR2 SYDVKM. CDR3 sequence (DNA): TGTGCCAGCAGTTTGGGACAGGGGAATCAGCCCCAGCATTTT. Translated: CASSLGQGNQPQHF. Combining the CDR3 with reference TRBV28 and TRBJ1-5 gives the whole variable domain DVKVTQSSRYLVKRTGEKVFLECVQDMDHENMFWYRQDPGLGLRLIYFSYDVKMKEKGDIPEGYSVSREKKERFSLILESASTNQTSMYLCASSLGQGNQPQHFGDGTRLSIL.